The clone carrying this T cell receptor (beta chain) was observed many times. With V trimmed by 1 base and J by 2 bases, 2 bases remained unmatched. Looked up from germline, CDR1 is SQVTM and CDR2 is ANQGSEA. The CDR3 totals 16 residues. The data were obtained in a study of human T cells and chemical hapten exposure. TCRdb recomputed calls from the RACE reads with MiXCR, one row per CDR3 protein. The table records about 76,000 distinct CDR3 sequences, around 13% of them present only once. Time point given: patch test 3, about 24 weeks after DPC sensitization. The treatment was: therapeutic diphenylcyclopropenone sensitization with weekly scalp DPC.

The starting material was whole blood, obtained in connection with sensitization to the hapten diphenylcyclopropenone (DPC). The receptor was derived from a woman between 45 and 60 years old with alopecia areata. Some clones in this sample may be carry-over from other donors' samples. The chain carries TRBV29-1 and TRBJ2-1, with 13 bases matching TRBD2. The CDR3 sequence: CSVEGLAGGPYNEQFF. The CDR3 DNA is TGCAGCGTTGAAGGACTAGCGGGGGGCCCCTACAATGAGCAGTTCTTC.